A single sample is the source of the 15 T cell receptor beta chains below, sequenced in a study of cytomegalovirus exposure and HLA in healthy donors. Use of 60 Vbeta and 13 Jbeta primers characterized the PCR. Profiled with immunoSEQ multiplex PCR; TCRdb holds only in-frame clones, not every one. This table has about 160,000 clones, approximately 85% appearing once. The sample was PBMCs. The source of these receptors is a girl aged 2 to 9 in good health and CMV-seropositive.

This chain connects TRBV14 to TRBJ2-7; 7 bases fit TRBD2. The CDR3 length is 16 residues. Germline lookup yields CDR1 SGHDN and CDR2 FVKESK. Trimming took 1 base from V and 3 from J; bases not matched to a gene: 9. In DNA, the CDR3 is TGTGCCAGCAGCCAAGTGGGGGGGAAGCGGGGCTACGAGCAGTACTTC. It codes for CASSQVGGKRGYEQYF.

V usage is TRBV9 and J usage is TRBJ2-5; 8 positions agree with TRBD1. Germline V gene lookup returns CDR1 SGDLS and CDR2 YYNGEE. CDR3 size: 14 residues. The V and J ends lost 3 bases and 5 bases, in that order; junction bases with no gene match: 6. The CDR3 region has the DNA TGTGCCAGCAGCGCTACAGGGGGGCTGGAGACCCAGTACTTC. Protein: CASSATGGLETQYF. Full variable domain (missing parts from reference TRBV9 and TRBJ2-5): DSGVTQTPKHLITATGQRVTLRCSPRSGDLSVYWYQQSLDQGLQFLIQYYNGEERAKGNILERFSAQQFPDLHSELNLSSLELGDSALYFCASSATGGLETQYFGPGTRLLVL.

This clone was counted a few times. The CDR3 DNA is TGTGCCAGCAGCATACCCGGGACAGGAGAGAACACTGAAGCTTTCTTT. It yields the protein CASSIPGTGENTEAFF. V and J are TRBV21-1 and TRBJ1-1; the D call in the table, TRBD1, was not verified against the DNA. TRBV21-1 is reported as a pseudogene. The CDR3 length is 16 residues.

This clone came up a few times. The J gene is TRBJ2-2, the V gene TRBV27, with D unclear. From germline, CDR1 is MNHEY and CDR2 SMNVEV (reference sequence). The CDR3 has 13 amino acids. Trimming cost V 4 bases and J 8 bases, with 11 bases left between them. CDR3 loop: CASSSLVLGELFF. The CDR3, as DNA: TGTGCCAGCAGTTCCCTTGTCCTAGGGGAGCTGTTTTTT.

V and J are TRBV7-8 and TRBJ1-1; D remains ambiguous. The CDR3 covers 11 residues. The V gene lost 6 bases and the J gene lost 1 base, with 3 bases spanning the gap. The germline V gene has CDR1 SGHVS and CDR2 FQNEAQ. The CDR3 nucleotides read TGTGCCAGCAGGGCGAACACTGAAGCTTTCTTT. Translation gives CASRANTEAFF. Full variable domain (remainder filled in from reference TRBV7-8 and TRBJ1-1): GAGVSQSPRYKVAKRGQDVALRCDPISGHVSLFWYQQALGQGPEFLTYFQNEAQLDKSGLPSDRFFAERPEGSVSTLKIQRTQQEDSAVYLCASRANTEAFFGQGTRLTVV.

This chain joins TRBV19 and TRBJ1-1, with TRBD1 matching over 8 bases. V trimming: 4 bases; J trimming: 5 bases; junction bases outside the gene matches: 18. The CDR3 spans 18 residues. Germline V gene lookup returns CDR1 LNHDA and CDR2 SQIVND (reference sequence). As DNA, the CDR3 is TGTGCCAGTAGTACAAGTCGGGCAGGGGGCGGTAGGGGAACTGAAGCTTTCTTT. Translated: CASSTSRAGGGRGTEAFF.

V is TRBV4-2 and J is TRBJ2-3, with D perhaps TRBD2 (5 bases). Germline values: CDR1 LGHNA, CDR2 YNFKEQ. The CDR3 totals 15 residues. Deletions cut 0 bases from V and 3 bases from J, with 10 bases between. CDR3 DNA: TGTGCCAGCAGCCAAGAAAGCGGTATGACAGATACGCAGTATTTT. Translating it yields CASSQESGMTDTQYF.

V and J are TRBV29-1 and TRBJ2-5, with D tentatively TRBD1 (6 bases). This CDR3 has 15 residues. Germline CDR1 SQVTM, CDR2 ANQGSEA. Trimming pared 4 bases from V and 0 bases from J, leaving 15 bases between. CDR3 protein: CSVGGQGTYQETQYF. The CDR3 region has the DNA TGCAGCGTTGGGGGGCAGGGAACCTACCAAGAGACCCAGTACTTC. The entire variable domain, with the rest obtained from reference TRBV29-1 and TRBJ2-5, is as follows: SAVISQKPSRDICQRGTSLTIQCQVDSQVTMMFWYRQQPGQSLTLIATANQGSEATYESGFVIDKFPISRPNLTFSTLTVSNMSPEDSSIYLCSVGGQGTYQETQYFGPGTRLLVL.

J is TRBJ2-3 and V is TRBV5-4; a possible D gene is TRBD1 (6 bases). Looked up from germline, CDR1 is SGHNT and CDR2 is YYREEE (reference sequence). Trimming removed 0 bases from V and 6 bases from J, with 11 bases in between. This CDR3 has 14 residues. This chain's CDR3 is CASSLAGARDTQYF. DNA for the CDR3: TGTGCCAGCAGCTTGGCAGGGGCGCGGGATACGCAGTATTTT.

The rearrangement links TRBV4-1 to TRBJ2-7; possible D gene TRBD2, 5 bases. Germline CDR1 MGHRA, CDR2 YSYEKL. V lost 6 bases and J lost 2, with 17 bases in between. The CDR3 has 15 amino acids. CDR3: CASRAFWGDTYEQYF. The CDR3 region has the DNA TGCGCCAGCAGGGCCTTCTGGGGAGATACCTACGAGCAGTACTTC.

The J gene is TRBJ2-3, the V gene TRBV6-5; the D is unclear. Trimming stripped 2 bases from V and 6 bases from J, with 12 bases between. Germline assignment: CDR1 MNHEY and CDR2 SVGAGI. CDR3 size: 14 residues. The CDR3 is CASSYATAADTQYF. CDR3 nucleotide sequence: TGTGCCAGCAGTTACGCAACTGCCGCGGATACGCAGTATTTT.

In its sample, this clone was seen once. This rearrangement joins TRBV14 to TRBJ2-7; TRBD2 might be the D (5 bases). This CDR3 has 15 residues. V lost 4 bases to trimming and J lost 3 bases, with 16 bases between them. Germline V gives CDR1 SGHDN, CDR2 FVKESK. The CDR3 protein is CASSRRTGPGYEQYF. CDR3 nucleotides: TGTGCCAGCAGCCGGCGGACTGGGCCAGGCTACGAGCAGTACTTC.

The chain employs TRBV19 and TRBJ1-3; D possibly corresponds to TRBD1 (5 bases). Germline V gene lookup returns CDR1 LNHDA and CDR2 SQIVND (reference sequence). The CDR3 has 15 residues. Trimming took off 4 bases at V and 0 bases at J, with 10 bases between the two ends. The DNA of the CDR3 is TGTGCCAGTAGTAAGGGACTTCTCTCTGGAAACACCATATATTTT. Translation gives CASSKGLLSGNTIYF. Full variable domain (missing parts from reference TRBV19 and TRBJ1-3): DGGITQSPKYLFRKEGQNVTLSCEQNLNHDAMYWYRQDPGQGLRLIYYSQIVNDFQKGDIAEGYSVSREKKESFPLTVTSAQKNPTAFYLCASSKGLLSGNTIYFGEGSWLTVV.

The chain uses TRBV6-6 and TRBJ2-3; weak D call: TRBD1 (6 bases). This CDR3 spans 14 amino acids. Germline CDR1 is MNHNY and CDR2 is SVGAGI (reference sequence). Trimming shortened V by 1 base and J by 4 bases, and 9 bases separated the two germline ends. CDR3 protein: CASSYLTGADTQYF. CDR3 coding DNA: TGTGCCAGCAGTTACTTGACAGGTGCAGATACGCAGTATTTT.

The CDR3 nucleotides read TGTGCCAGCAGTGCCGACAGCTCTGGGGCCAACGTCCTGACTTTC. This sequence encodes CASSADSSGANVLTF. The J gene is TRBJ2-6, the V gene TRBV6-1, with D possibly matching TRBD1 (5 bases). The V end lost 4 bases, the J end lost 0 bases, and 7 bases lay between the germline ends. Germline values: CDR1 MNHNS, CDR2 SASEGT. The CDR3 loop spans 15 amino acids.